The next 16 T cell receptor beta chains were all read from a single sample in a study of cytotoxic CD8 clonotypes in ibrutinib-treated CLL. Sequencing was performed with immunoSEQ multiplex PCR; in TCRdb, only in-frame clones are kept and a portion is missing. This sample has more than 45,000 clones, with less than 85% found just once. The sequencing used PBMCs, collected after 24 months of ibrutinib treatment. The receptors come from a human donor with chronic lymphocytic leukemia.

J is TRBJ1-1 and V is TRBV30; D may be TRBD1 (5 bases). CDR1 and CDR2 from the germline V gene are GTSNPN and SVGIG (reference sequence). The V and J ends lost 5 bases and 1 base respectively, with 17 bases between them. This CDR3 has 15 residues. The CDR3 sequence is CAWHLPGRRNTEAFF. The CDR3 DNA reads as TGTGCCTGGCACCTCCCAGGGAGGAGGAACACTGAAGCTTTCTTT.

The rearrangement links TRBV19 to TRBJ2-4; TRBD1 agrees at 9 bases. The germline gives CDR1 LNHDA, CDR2 SQIVND (reference sequence). The CDR3 loop spans 13 amino acids. Germline trimming cut 5 bases from V and 7 bases from J; bases unmatched to any gene: 3. The CDR3 sequence is CASSVGQGNIQYF. The CDR3 DNA is TGTGCCAGTAGTGTCGGACAGGGGAACATTCAGTACTTC.

The rearrangement uses TRBV18 and TRBJ2-7; 11 nucleotides line up with TRBD2. CDR1 and CDR2 (germline): KGHSH, LQKENI. V was clipped by 2 bases and J by 3 bases; unmatched bases: 12. The CDR3 is 18 amino acids. The CDR3: CASSPSLAGGVQIYEQYF. CDR3 nucleotide sequence: TGTGCCAGCTCACCAAGCTTAGCGGGAGGGGTCCAGATCTACGAGCAGTACTTC.

Written as DNA, the CDR3 is TGTGCCAGCAGTTCGCGGACAGGGGGACCGCATTATTCCTACGAGCAGTACTTC. Translation: CASSSRTGGPHYSYEQYF. The chain joins TRBV5-6 to TRBJ2-7; 10 bases agree with TRBD1. Germline CDR1 reads SGHDT; CDR2 reads YYEEEE. V shed 5 bases and J 1 base; nucleotides not matched to a gene: 15. CDR3 length equals 18 residues.

This clone came up once. V and J are TRBV30 and TRBJ2-1; 8 nucleotides match TRBD2. The CDR3 has 17 amino acids. CDR1 is GTSNPN and CDR2 is SVGIG in the germline V gene (reference sequence). Trimming removed 3 bases from V and 0 bases from J; junction bases left unmatched: 10. The CDR3 is CAWSGLAELSSYNEQFF. The DNA of the CDR3 is TGTGCCTGGAGCGGACTAGCAGAACTGAGCTCCTACAATGAGCAGTTCTTC.

DNA of the CDR3: TGTGCCAGCAGTGAGGGAACAGCGAGGAACACTGAAGCTTTCTTT. It encodes CASSEGTARNTEAFF. This chain joins TRBV25-1 and TRBJ1-1; D call uncertain. This CDR3 is 15 amino acids long. Trimming cost V 3 bases and J 1 base, with 12 bases left between them. The germline V gene encodes CDR1 MGHDK and CDR2 SYGVNS. The whole variable domain, filled in from reference TRBV25-1 and TRBJ1-1, reads EADIYQTPRYLVIGTGKKITLECSQTMGHDKMYWYQQDPGMELHLIHYSYGVNSTEKGDLSSESTVSRIRTEHFPLTLESARPSHTSQYLCASSEGTARNTEAFFGQGTRLTVV.

This clone was detected a few times. V usage is TRBV6-1 and J usage is TRBJ1-5; D is unclear. Germline-derived CDR1 and CDR2 are MNHNS and SASEGT. The CDR3 sequence is 15 residues long. Trimming took off 1 base at V and 1 base at J, with 8 bases between the two ends. DNA of the CDR3: TGTGCCAGCAGTGAAGTTGGGGTGAGCAATCAGCCCCAGCATTTT. Translating gives CASSEVGVSNQPQHF.

The gene calls are TRBV7-2 and TRBJ2-5, with unresolved D. Germline V gene sequence: CDR1 SGHTA, CDR2 FQGNSA. Trimming left V 4 bases short and J 3 bases short, with 3 bases between. The CDR3 spans 11 residues. CDR3: CASSSEETQYF. CDR3 sequence (DNA): TGTGCCAGCAGCTCCGAAGAGACCCAGTACTTC. Filled out from reference TRBV7-2 and TRBJ2-5, the complete variable domain reads GAGVSQSPSNKVTEKGKDVELRCDPISGHTALYWYRQSLGQGLEFLIYFQGNSAPDKSGLPSDRFSAERTGGSVSTLTIQRTQQEDSAVYLCASSSEETQYFGPGTRLLVL.

This clone occurred once. The chain links TRBV4-1 to TRBJ1-6; no firm D call. Germline-derived CDR1 and CDR2 are MGHRA and YSYEKL. V lost 0 bases and J lost 14, with 17 bases in between. This CDR3 is 15 amino acids long. This chain's CDR3 is CASSQDGQRSGSLHF. The CDR3 nucleotides are TGCGCCAGCAGCCAAGACGGGCAGCGCAGCGGTTCCCTCCACTTT.

This clone was counted once. This sequence joins TRBV9 and TRBJ2-3, with D possibly being TRBD1 (9 bases). The CDR3 has 16 amino acids. The germline gives CDR1 SGDLS, CDR2 YYNGEE. V lost 4 bases and J 4 bases, leaving 19 bases between the germline ends. The CDR3 spells CASSPGTGTSADTQYF. The CDR3 coding sequence is TGTGCCAGCAGCCCCGGGACAGGGACTAGTGCAGATACGCAGTATTTT.

This chain connects TRBV7-2 to TRBJ2-1; D ambiguous. The germline V and J ends were trimmed by 1 base and 0 bases, with 10 bases remaining between them. The CDR3 is 16 amino acids. Germline lookup yields CDR1 SGHTA and CDR2 FQGNSA. The CDR3 region is CASSLGSKSSYNEQFF. CDR3 nucleotides: TGTGCCAGCAGCTTAGGTTCTAAGAGCTCCTACAATGAGCAGTTCTTC.

The chain is built from TRBV28 and TRBJ2-2, with 8 bases identical to TRBD1. This CDR3 region has 17 residues. Germline loops: CDR1 MDHEN, CDR2 SYDVKM. J lost 6 bases, V lost 1 base, and 10 bases had no gene match. The CDR3 region is CASSLLPGTGSSGELFF. In DNA form, the CDR3 reads TGTGCCAGCAGTTTATTGCCTGGGACAGGATCCTCCGGGGAGCTGTTTTTT.

The chain uses TRBV5-6 and TRBJ1-5; possibly TRBD1 for D (5 bases). The CDR3 spans 16 residues. Between the trimmed V and J ends, which lost 2 bases and 6 bases, there was a span of 18 bases. Germline CDR1 and CDR2: SGHDT and YYEEEE. CDR3 DNA sequence: TGTGCCAGCAGCTTAGCCCAGGGCCTGGGGACTCAGCCCCAGCATTTT. This encodes CASSLAQGLGTQPQHF.

This chain links TRBV19 with TRBJ2-2, with D possibly being TRBD2 (6 bases). The CDR3 has 15 residues. Trimming removed 7 bases at V and 2 bases at J, with 14 bases between. Per germline, CDR1 LNHDA and CDR2 SQIVND (reference sequence). In nucleotides, the CDR3 is TGTGCCAGTAATGCGGCGGGAATTAACACCGGGGAGCTGTTTTTT. Amino acids: CASNAAGINTGELFF.

This chain links TRBV30 with TRBJ2-7; the D is unclear. Germline assignment: CDR1 GTSNPN and CDR2 SVGIG (reference sequence). The CDR3 is made up of 11 amino acids. Trimming cost V 5 bases and J 4 bases, with 9 bases left between them. In nucleotides, the CDR3 is TGTGCCTGGTCTGTTCTTTACGAGCAGTACTTC. Amino acids: CAWSVLYEQYF. The full variable domain, its missing parts supplied by reference TRBV30 and TRBJ2-7, is SQTIHQWPATLVQPVGSPLSLECTVEGTSNPNLYWYRQAAGRGLQLLFYSVGIGQISSEVPQNLSASRPQDRQFILSSKKLLLSDSGFYLCAWSVLYEQYFGPGTRLTVT.

This sequence joins TRBV28 and TRBJ2-2; the D gene is possibly TRBD1 (5 bases). The germline V and J ends were trimmed by 7 bases and 5 bases, with 11 bases remaining between them. This CDR3 spans 13 amino acids. Germline CDR1 is MDHEN and CDR2 is SYDVKM. The CDR3 reads CASTPPGTGELFF. The CDR3 bases are TGTGCCAGCACTCCCCCAGGGACCGGGGAGCTGTTTTTT.